The 12 T cell receptor beta chains reported below all come from one sample, sequenced in a study of blood T cell repertoires in COVID-19. The data were produced by immunoSEQ multiplex PCR, yet TCRdb's version contains in-frame clones alone and is incomplete. The repertoire holds some 360,000 clones, with around nine tenths as singletons. The source material was PBMCs or T cells enriched from blood (not recorded which). Receptors were obtained from a woman in her twenties or thirties who had been exposed to COVID-19.

The chain is built from TRBV19 and TRBJ2-7; 9 bases line up with TRBD1. CDR1 is LNHDA, CDR2 SQIVND, per germline (reference sequence). V dropped 5 bases and J dropped 3; count of bases not matched to a gene: 8. There are 15 residues in the CDR3. The CDR3 here is CASSSGQGRIYEQYF. As DNA, the CDR3 is TGTGCCAGTAGTTCCGGACAGGGGAGGATCTACGAGCAGTACTTC.

The chain combines TRBV2 with TRBJ1-5; weak D call: TRBD1 (5 bases). The CDR3 is 14 residues long. Germline V CDR1 and CDR2: SNHLY, FYNNEI. Trimming left V 7 bases short and J 3 bases short, with 13 bases between. CDR3 bases: TGTGCCAGCAACCCAGGGTTCCCCAATCAGCCCCAGCATTTT. It codes for CASNPGFPNQPQHF.

The V call is TRBV2, the J call TRBJ2-7; tentative D call: TRBD2 (7 bases). Trimming removed 9 bases from V and 2 bases from J, with 17 bases in between. This CDR3 is built from 14 residues. Germline CDR1 is SNHLY and CDR2 is FYNNEI. For the CDR3, the DNA is TGTGCCAGTAGGGAGGGGGTCGGAGCCTACGAGCAGTACTTC. Amino acid sequence: CASREGVGAYEQYF.

There are a few counts of this clone. The J gene is TRBJ2-7, the V gene TRBV29-1; the D gene is possibly TRBD1 (5 bases). V was pared by 5 bases and J by 6 bases, with 11 bases between. CDR1 is SQVTM and CDR2 is ANQGSEA in the germline V gene. There are 11 residues in the CDR3. As DNA, the CDR3 is TGCAGCGTTCGTCGACAGTCCGAGCAGTACTTC. Its protein product is CSVRRQSEQYF.

This clone was observed a handful of times. The chain joins TRBV7-3 to TRBJ2-1; perhaps TRBD2 as D (6 bases). The V gene lost 5 bases and the J gene lost 4 bases, with 18 bases spanning the gap. CDR3 size: 16 residues. Germline V gives CDR1 SGHTA, CDR2 FQGTGA. The CDR3 loop reads CASSPPGVGEYNEQFF. The CDR3 region has the DNA TGTGCCAGCAGCCCCCCGGGGGTGGGAGAATACAATGAGCAGTTCTTC.

CDR3 in amino acids: CASSLVGTSGSVQYF. CDR3 sequence (DNA): TGTGCCAGCAGCTTAGTGGGGACTAGCGGGAGCGTGCAGTACTTC. The chain joins TRBV7-8 to TRBJ2-7; TRBD2 aligns across 14 bases. Looked up from germline, CDR1 is SGHVS and CDR2 is FQNEAQ. The CDR3 runs to 15 residues. Trimming removed 1 base from V and 9 bases from J; junction bases left unmatched: 5.

J is TRBJ2-3 and V is TRBV3-1 (or the pseudogene TRBV3-2), with D unclear. Germline V gene sequence: CDR1 LGHDT, CDR2 YNNKEL (reference sequence). The V end was cut by 2 bases, the J end by 6 bases, with 6 bases between. The CDR3 covers 12 residues. The CDR3 loop reads CASSQLGDTQYF. CDR3 sequence (DNA): TGTGCCAGCAGCCAACTAGGTGATACGCAGTATTTT.

The chain is built from TRBV6-5 and TRBJ1-6; 9 bases agree with TRBD1. Germline-derived CDR1 and CDR2 are MNHEY and SVGAGI. The CDR3 runs to 13 residues. The V gene end was trimmed by 8 bases and the J gene end by 10 bases; junction bases not matched to a gene: 6. CDR3 coding DNA: TGTGCCAGCGGGGACAGGGTGCGATCACCCCTCCACTTT. Amino acid sequence: CASGDRVRSPLHF.

V is TRBV4-2 and J is TRBJ2-5, with TRBD2 matching over 9 bases. CDR3 size: 14 residues. The junction had 1 base not matched to a gene; V was cut back by 1 base and J by 4 bases. Per the germline V gene, CDR1 is LGHNA and CDR2 is YNFKEQ. The CDR3 is CASSQALAGETQYF. The CDR3, as DNA: TGTGCCAGCAGCCAAGCACTAGCGGGAGAGACCCAGTACTTC.

This sequence joins TRBV27 and TRBJ2-1; 7 bases are a match to TRBD2. There are 15 residues in the CDR3. After removal of 3 bases from V and 4 bases from J, the junction contained 6 bases not matched to a gene. Germline values: CDR1 MNHEY, CDR2 SMNVEV (reference sequence). CDR3 coding DNA: TGTGCCAGCAGTTTGCAGCGGGATAGTTACAATGAGCAGTTCTTC. Its protein product is CASSLQRDSYNEQFF.

The chain recombines TRBV27 with TRBJ1-5; D is unclear. This CDR3 has 13 residues. CDR1 and CDR2 (germline): MNHEY, SMNVEV (reference sequence). Trimming removed 5 bases from V and 5 bases from J, with 10 bases in between. The CDR3 reads CASSDDWDQPQHF. In DNA, the CDR3 is TGTGCCAGCAGTGATGACTGGGATCAGCCCCAGCATTTT.

The rearrangement uses TRBV29-1 and TRBJ1-2; TRBD1 aligns across 8 bases. Per germline, CDR1 SQVTM and CDR2 ANQGSEA. The CDR3 has 14 residues. J gave up 2 bases and V 7 bases, and 9 bases lay outside the gene matches. CDR3 sequence (DNA): TGCAGCGGCGGCAGGGGGCCGCCCAACTATGGCTACACCTTC. This gives the protein CSGGRGPPNYGYTF.